These 5 T cell receptor beta chains were all obtained from the same sample, sequenced in a study of blood T cell repertoires in COVID-19. Here immunoSEQ multiplex PCR was the method, and the copy in TCRdb shows in-frame clones only, minus some. The data hold around 120,000 clones, with approximately 84% observed a single time. Sequenced input: peripheral blood. All receptors come from a man between 65 and 85 years old with acute or convalescent COVID-19.

This clone was observed a single time. The chain couples TRBV6-2 or TRBV6-3 to TRBJ2-5; 8 bases match TRBD2. CDR1 and CDR2 (germline): MNHEY, SVGEGT. The CDR3 is 12 residues long. Trimming at V came to 5 bases and at J to 10 bases, leaving 6 bases not matched to a gene. The CDR3 DNA sequence: TGTGCCAGCAGTCTAACGGGGGGGGTCCAGTACTTC. Its protein product is CASSLTGGVQYF.

The J gene is TRBJ2-3, the V gene TRBV7-8, with D perhaps matching TRBD1 (5 bases). The CDR3 totals 14 residues. The germline V and J ends were trimmed by 7 bases and 5 bases, with 16 bases remaining between them. The V gene's germline CDR1 is SGHVS and CDR2 FQNEAQ. CDR3 DNA: TGTGCCAGCAAACAACCAGGGTCGCTAGATACGCAGTATTTT. Translating gives CASKQPGSLDTQYF.

This clone was found a few times. This sequence joins TRBV12-5 and TRBJ1-1, with TRBD1 as a possible D gene (6 bases). This CDR3 is built from 13 residues. Germline CDR1 reads LGHNT; CDR2 reads FRNRAP. With 7 bases removed from V and 4 bases from J, the gap between germline ends came to 13 bases. The CDR3 spells CASALGGVTEAFF. CDR3 bases: TGTGCTAGTGCCCTAGGGGGGGTCACTGAAGCTTTCTTT.

This clone is judged medium-sized. The V gene is TRBV12-3 or TRBV12-4, the J gene TRBJ1-3; D perhaps matches TRBD1 (5 bases). The CDR3 has 13 amino acids. V was shortened by 1 base and J by 8 bases, with 9 bases between the two germline ends. Written as DNA, the CDR3 is TGTGCCAGCAGTTTAGTTTTGGGGCACACCATATATTTT. Amino acids: CASSLVLGHTIYF.

V usage is TRBV5-5 and J usage is TRBJ2-7, with 9 nucleotides matching TRBD1. CDR1 is SGHKS, CDR2 YYEKEE, per germline (reference sequence). The CDR3 covers 20 residues. V dropped 0 bases and J dropped 1; count of bases not matched to a gene: 17. In DNA form, the CDR3 reads TGTGCCAGCAGCTTGGCCGGCATCGCGGGACAGGGCATCGGTTCCTACGAGCAGTACTTC. It encodes CASSLAGIAGQGIGSYEQYF. Using reference TRBV5-5 and TRBJ2-7 for the parts outside the CDR3, the full variable domain is DAGVTQSPTHLIKTRGQQVTLRCSPISGHKSVSWYQQVLGQGPQFIFQYYEKEERGRGNFPDRFSARQFPNYSSELNVNALLLGDSALYLCASSLAGIAGQGIGSYEQYFGPGTRLTVT.